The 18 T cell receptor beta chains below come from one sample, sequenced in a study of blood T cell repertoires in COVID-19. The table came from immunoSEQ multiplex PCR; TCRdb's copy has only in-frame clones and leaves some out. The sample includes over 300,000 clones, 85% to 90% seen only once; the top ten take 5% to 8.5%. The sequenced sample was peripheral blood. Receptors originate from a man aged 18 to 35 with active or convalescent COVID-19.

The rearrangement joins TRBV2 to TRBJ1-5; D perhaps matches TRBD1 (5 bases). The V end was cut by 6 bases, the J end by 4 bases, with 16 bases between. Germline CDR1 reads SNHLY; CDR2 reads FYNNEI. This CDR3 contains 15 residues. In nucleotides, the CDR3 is TGTGCCAGCAGCCGAACCGTCGACAGTAATCAGCCCCAGCATTTT. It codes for CASSRTVDSNQPQHF.

The CDR3 coding sequence is TGTGCCAGTAGTATACTAGCGGGTACTTACGAGCAGTACTTC. It codes for CASSILAGTYEQYF. The chain recombines TRBV19 with TRBJ2-7; 8 bases agree with TRBD2. The CDR3 has 14 amino acids. From germline, CDR1 is LNHDA and CDR2 SQIVND (reference sequence). V was clipped by 2 bases and J by 4 bases; unmatched bases: 4.

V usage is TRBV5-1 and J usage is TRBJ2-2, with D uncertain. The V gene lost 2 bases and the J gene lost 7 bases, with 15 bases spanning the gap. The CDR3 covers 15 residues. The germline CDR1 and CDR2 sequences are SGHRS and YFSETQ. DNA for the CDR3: TGCGCCAGCAGCTTTGCCTCACGAGTCGGCGGGGAGCTGTTTTTT. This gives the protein CASSFASRVGGELFF.

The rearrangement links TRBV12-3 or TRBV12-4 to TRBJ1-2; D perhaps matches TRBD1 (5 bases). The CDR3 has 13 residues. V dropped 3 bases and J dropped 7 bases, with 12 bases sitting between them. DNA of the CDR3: TGTGCCAGCAGTTTTAGGGGTAGCTCTGGCTACACCTTC. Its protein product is CASSFRGSSGYTF.

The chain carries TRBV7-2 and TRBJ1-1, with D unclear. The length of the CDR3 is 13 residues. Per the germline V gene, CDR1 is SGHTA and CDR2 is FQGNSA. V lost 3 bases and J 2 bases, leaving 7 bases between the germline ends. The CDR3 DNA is TGTGCCAGCAGCTTTAACTCAAACACTGAAGCTTTCTTT. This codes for CASSFNSNTEAFF.

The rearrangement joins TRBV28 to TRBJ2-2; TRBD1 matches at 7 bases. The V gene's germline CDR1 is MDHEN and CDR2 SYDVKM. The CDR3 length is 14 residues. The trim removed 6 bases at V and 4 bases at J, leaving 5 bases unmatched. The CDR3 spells CASRGTAGTGELFF. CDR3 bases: TGTGCCAGCAGGGGGACAGCAGGCACCGGGGAGCTGTTTTTT. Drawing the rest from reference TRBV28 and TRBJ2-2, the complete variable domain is DVKVTQSSRYLVKRTGEKVFLECVQDMDHENMFWYRQDPGLGLRLIYFSYDVKMKEKGDIPEGYSVSREKKERFSLILESASTNQTSMYLCASRGTAGTGELFFGEGSRLTVL.

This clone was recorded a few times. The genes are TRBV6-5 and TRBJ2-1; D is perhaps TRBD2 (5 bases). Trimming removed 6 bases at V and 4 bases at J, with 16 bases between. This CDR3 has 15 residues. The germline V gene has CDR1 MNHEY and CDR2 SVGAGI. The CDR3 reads CASRLEAGRYNEQFF. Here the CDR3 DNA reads TGTGCCAGCAGACTAGAGGCGGGTAGATACAATGAGCAGTTCTTC.

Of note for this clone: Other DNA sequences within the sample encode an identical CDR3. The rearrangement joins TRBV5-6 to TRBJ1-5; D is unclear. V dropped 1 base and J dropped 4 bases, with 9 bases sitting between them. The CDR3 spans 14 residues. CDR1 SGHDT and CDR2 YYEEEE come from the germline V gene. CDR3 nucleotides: TGTGCCAGCAGCTTGAATTCGGGTAATCAGCCCCAGCATTTT. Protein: CASSLNSGNQPQHF.

The DNA of the CDR3 is TGCGCCAGCAGCCAAGTCTCCCTAGCGGAATTCTACAATGAGCAGTTCTTC. It translates to CASSQVSLAEFYNEQFF. V is TRBV4-3 and J is TRBJ2-1, with 7 bases that match TRBD2. Germline V gene data show CDR1 as LGHNA and CDR2 as YSLEER. The CDR3 runs to 17 residues. The V and J ends lost 1 base and 3 bases, in that order; junction bases with no gene match: 9.

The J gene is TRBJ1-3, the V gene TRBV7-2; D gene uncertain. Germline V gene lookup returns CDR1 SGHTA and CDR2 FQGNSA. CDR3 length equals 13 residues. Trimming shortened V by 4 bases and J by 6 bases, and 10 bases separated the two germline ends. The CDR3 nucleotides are TGTGCCAGCAGCTCGCGGCGGGAAAACACCATATATTTT. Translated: CASSSRRENTIYF.

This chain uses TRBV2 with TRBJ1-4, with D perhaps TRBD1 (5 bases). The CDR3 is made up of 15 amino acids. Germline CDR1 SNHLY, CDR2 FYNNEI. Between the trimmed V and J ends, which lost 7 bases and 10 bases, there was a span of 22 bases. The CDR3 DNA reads TGTGCCAGCACCCCTATTCCGGCCAGGGTTGCAAAACTGTTTTTT. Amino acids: CASTPIPARVAKLFF.

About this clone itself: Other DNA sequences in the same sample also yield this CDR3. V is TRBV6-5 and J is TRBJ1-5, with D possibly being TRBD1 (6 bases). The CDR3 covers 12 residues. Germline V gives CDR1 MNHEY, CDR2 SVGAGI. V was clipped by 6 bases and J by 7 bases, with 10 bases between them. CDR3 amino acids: CASSSGAQPQHF. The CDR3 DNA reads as TGTGCCAGCAGCTCAGGGGCGCAGCCCCAGCATTTT.

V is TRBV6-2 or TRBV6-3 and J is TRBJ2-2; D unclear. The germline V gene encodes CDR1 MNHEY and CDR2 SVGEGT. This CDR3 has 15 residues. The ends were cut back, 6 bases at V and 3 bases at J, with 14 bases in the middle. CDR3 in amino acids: CASSPQVSDTGELFF. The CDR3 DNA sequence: TGTGCCAGCAGCCCACAAGTGTCAGACACCGGGGAGCTGTTTTTT.

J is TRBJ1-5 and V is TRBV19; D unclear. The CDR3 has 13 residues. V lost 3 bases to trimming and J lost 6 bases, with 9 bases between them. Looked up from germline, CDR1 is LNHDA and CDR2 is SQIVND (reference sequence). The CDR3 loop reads CASSISVSQPQHF. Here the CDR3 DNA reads TGTGCCAGTAGTATCTCTGTATCTCAGCCCCAGCATTTT.

The CDR3 is CASSQVRTGGENTEAFF. The CDR3 nucleotides read TGCGCCAGCAGCCAAGTCCGGACAGGGGGCGAGAACACTGAAGCTTTCTTT. This rearrangement joins TRBV4-3 to TRBJ1-1; TRBD1 matches 11 bases. Looked up from germline, CDR1 is LGHNA and CDR2 is YSLEER. The J segment lost 1 base and the V segment lost 1 base, leaving 5 bases of the junction unmatched. CDR3 size: 17 residues.

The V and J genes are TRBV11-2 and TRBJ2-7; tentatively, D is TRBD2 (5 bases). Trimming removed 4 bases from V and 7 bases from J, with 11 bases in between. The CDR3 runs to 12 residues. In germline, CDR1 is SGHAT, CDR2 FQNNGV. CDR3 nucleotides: TGTGCCAGCAGCTCCCCTTGGAGGGAGCAGTACTTC. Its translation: CASSSPWREQYF. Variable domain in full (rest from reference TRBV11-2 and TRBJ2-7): EAGVAQSPRYKIIEKRQSVAFWCNPISGHATLYWYQQILGQGPKLLIQFQNNGVVDDSQLPKDRFSAERLKGVDSTLKIQPAKLEDSAVYLCASSSPWREQYFGPGTRLTVT.

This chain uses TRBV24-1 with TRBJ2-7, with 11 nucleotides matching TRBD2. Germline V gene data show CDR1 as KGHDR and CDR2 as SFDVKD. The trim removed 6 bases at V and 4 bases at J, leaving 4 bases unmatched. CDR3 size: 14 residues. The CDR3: CATSSTSGSYEQYF. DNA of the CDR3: TGTGCCACCAGTAGTACTAGCGGGAGTTACGAGCAGTACTTC.

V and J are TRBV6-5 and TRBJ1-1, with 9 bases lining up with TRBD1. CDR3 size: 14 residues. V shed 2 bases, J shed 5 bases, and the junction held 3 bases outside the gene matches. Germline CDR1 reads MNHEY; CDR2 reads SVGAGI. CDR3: CASSYDRGVTEAFF. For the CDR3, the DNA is TGTGCCAGCAGTTACGACAGGGGGGTAACTGAAGCTTTCTTT.